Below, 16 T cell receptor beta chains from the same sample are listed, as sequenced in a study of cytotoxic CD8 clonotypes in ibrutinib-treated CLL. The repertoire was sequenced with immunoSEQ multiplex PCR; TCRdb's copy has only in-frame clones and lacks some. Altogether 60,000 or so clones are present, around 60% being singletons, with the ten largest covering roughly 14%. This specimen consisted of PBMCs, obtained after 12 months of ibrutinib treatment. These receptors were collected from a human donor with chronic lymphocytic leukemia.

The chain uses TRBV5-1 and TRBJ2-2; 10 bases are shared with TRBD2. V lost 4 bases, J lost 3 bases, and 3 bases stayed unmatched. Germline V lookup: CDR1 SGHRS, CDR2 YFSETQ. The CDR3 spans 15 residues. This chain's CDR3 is CASSGTSGDTGELFF. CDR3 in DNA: TGCGCCAGCAGCGGCACTAGCGGGGACACCGGGGAGCTGTTTTTT.

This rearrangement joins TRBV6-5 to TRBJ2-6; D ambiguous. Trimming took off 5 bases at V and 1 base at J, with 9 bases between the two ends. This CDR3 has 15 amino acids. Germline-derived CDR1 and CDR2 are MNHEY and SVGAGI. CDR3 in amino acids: CASSLGTSGANVLTF. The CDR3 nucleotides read TGTGCCAGCAGTCTCGGCACGTCTGGGGCCAACGTCCTGACTTTC.

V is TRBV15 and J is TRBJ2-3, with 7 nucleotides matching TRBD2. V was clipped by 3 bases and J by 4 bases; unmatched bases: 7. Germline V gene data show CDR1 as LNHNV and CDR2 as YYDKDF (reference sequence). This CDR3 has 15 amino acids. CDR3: CATSSGLDLADTQYF. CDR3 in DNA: TGTGCCACCAGCAGCGGACTAGATTTAGCAGATACGCAGTATTTT.

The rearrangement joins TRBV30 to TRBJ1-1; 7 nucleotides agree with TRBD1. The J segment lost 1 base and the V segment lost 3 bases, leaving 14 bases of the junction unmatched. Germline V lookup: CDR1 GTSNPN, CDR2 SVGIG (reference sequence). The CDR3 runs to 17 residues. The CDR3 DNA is TGTGCCTGGAGCCGAGGGACAGTACCTGTTTGGAACACTGAAGCTTTCTTT. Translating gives CAWSRGTVPVWNTEAFF.

DNA of the CDR3: TGTGCCAGCAGCTTCGGAGGAAGCACAGATACGCAGTATTTT. This translates into CASSFGGSTDTQYF. The chain recombines TRBV11-2 with TRBJ2-3, with a tentative D call TRBD2 (5 bases). Germline CDR1 is SGHAT and CDR2 is FQNNGV. The CDR3 consists of 14 residues. Trimming cost V 3 bases and J 0 bases, with 7 bases left between them.

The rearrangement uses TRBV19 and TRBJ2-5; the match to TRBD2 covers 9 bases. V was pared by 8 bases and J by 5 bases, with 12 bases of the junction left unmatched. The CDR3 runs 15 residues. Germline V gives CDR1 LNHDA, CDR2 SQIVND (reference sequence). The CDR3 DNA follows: TGTGCCAGTGATAGCGGGAGTGGGTTCAGGGAGACCCAGTACTTC. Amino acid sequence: CASDSGSGFRETQYF. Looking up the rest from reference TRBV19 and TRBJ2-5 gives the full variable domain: DGGITQSPKYLFRKEGQNVTLSCEQNLNHDAMYWYRQDPGQGLRLIYYSQIVNDFQKGDIAEGYSVSREKKESFPLTVTSAQKNPTAFYLCASDSGSGFRETQYFGPGTRLLVL.

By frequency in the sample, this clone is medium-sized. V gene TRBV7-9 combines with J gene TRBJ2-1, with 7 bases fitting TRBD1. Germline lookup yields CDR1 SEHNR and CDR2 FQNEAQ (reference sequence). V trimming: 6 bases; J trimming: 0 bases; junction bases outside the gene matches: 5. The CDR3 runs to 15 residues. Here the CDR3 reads CASRNRGSSYNEQFF. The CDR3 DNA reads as TGTGCCAGCAGAAACAGGGGCAGCTCCTACAATGAGCAGTTCTTC.

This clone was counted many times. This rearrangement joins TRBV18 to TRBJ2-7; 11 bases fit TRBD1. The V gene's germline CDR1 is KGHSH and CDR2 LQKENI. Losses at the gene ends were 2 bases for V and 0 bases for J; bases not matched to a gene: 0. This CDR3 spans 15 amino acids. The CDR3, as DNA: TGTGCCAGCTCACCAGGGACAGGGGGCTCCTACGAGCAGTACTTC. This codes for CASSPGTGGSYEQYF. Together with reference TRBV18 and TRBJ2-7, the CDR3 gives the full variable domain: NAGVMQNPRHLVRRRGQEARLRCSPMKGHSHVYWYRQLPEEGLKFMVYLQKENIIDESGMPKERFSAEFPKEGPSILRIQQVVRGDSAAYFCASSPGTGGSYEQYFGPGTRLTVT.

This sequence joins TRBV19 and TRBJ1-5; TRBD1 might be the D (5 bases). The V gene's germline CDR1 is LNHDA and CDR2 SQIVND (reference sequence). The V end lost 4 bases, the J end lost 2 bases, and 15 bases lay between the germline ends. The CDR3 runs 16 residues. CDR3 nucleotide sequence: TGTGCCAGTAGTAACCGACAGTCAATTGGCAATCAGCCCCAGCATTTT. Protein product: CASSNRQSIGNQPQHF.

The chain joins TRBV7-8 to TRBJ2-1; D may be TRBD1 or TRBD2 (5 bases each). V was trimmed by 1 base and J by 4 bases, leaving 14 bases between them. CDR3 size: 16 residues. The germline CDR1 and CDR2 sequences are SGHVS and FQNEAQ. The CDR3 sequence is CASSLGGRTEYNEQFF. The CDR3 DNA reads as TGTGCCAGCAGCTTAGGGGGACGAACAGAGTACAATGAGCAGTTCTTC. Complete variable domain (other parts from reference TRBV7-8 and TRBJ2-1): GAGVSQSPRYKVAKRGQDVALRCDPISGHVSLFWYQQALGQGPEFLTYFQNEAQLDKSGLPSDRFFAERPEGSVSTLKIQRTQQEDSAVYLCASSLGGRTEYNEQFFGPGTRLTVL.

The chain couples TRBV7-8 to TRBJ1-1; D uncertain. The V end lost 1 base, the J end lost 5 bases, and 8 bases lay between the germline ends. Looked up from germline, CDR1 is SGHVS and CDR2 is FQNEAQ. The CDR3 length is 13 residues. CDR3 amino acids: CASSLVVQTEAFF. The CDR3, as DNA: TGTGCCAGCAGCTTAGTCGTTCAGACTGAAGCTTTCTTT.

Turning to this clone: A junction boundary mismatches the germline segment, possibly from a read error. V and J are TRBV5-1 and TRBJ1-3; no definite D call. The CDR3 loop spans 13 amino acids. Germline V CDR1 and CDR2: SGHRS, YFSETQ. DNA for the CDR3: TGCGCGAGCAAGGAGGGTGATGGAAACACCATATATTTT. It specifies CASKEGDGNTIYF.

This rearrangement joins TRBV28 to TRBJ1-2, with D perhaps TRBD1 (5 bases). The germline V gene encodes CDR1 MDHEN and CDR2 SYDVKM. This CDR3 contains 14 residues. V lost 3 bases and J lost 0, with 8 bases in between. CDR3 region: CASSLGGTNYGYTF. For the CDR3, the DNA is TGTGCCAGCAGTTTGGGGGGAACTAACTATGGCTACACCTTC.

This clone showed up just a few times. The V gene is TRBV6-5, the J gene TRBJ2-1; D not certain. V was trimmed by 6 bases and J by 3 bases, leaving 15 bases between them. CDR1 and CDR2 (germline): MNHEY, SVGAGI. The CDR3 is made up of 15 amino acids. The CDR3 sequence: CASSPRRTHYNEQFF. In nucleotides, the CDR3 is TGTGCCAGCAGCCCGCGCCGGACCCACTACAATGAGCAGTTCTTC.

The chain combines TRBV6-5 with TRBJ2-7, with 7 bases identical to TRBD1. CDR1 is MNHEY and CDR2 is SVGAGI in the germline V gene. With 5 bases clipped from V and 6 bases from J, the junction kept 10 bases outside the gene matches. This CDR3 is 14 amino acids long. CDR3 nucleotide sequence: TGTGCCAGCAGTCCTTACAGGGGCGGTGGCGAGCAGTACTTC. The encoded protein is CASSPYRGGGEQYF.

CDR3 in amino acids: CASSSPFGQANPGYTF. CDR3 sequence (DNA): TGTGCCAGCAGCTCACCCTTTGGACAGGCTAATCCTGGCTACACCTTC. This rearrangement joins TRBV5-4 to TRBJ1-2, with 7 nucleotides matching TRBD1. Unmatched junction bases numbered 15, after V lost 3 bases and J lost 7 bases. CDR3 size: 16 residues. The V gene's germline CDR1 is SGHNT and CDR2 YYREEE (reference sequence).